Listed below are T cell receptor beta chains from one sample, sequenced in a study of regulatory T cells in long-lasting Graves disease. TCRdb ran MiXCR on the multiplex PCR reads and lists one entry per CDR3 protein. The sample comprises 320,000 or so distinct CDR3 sequences, 15% to 20% of which are singletons, and about 38% rests with the top ten. The sequenced sample was peripheral blood mononuclear cells (PBMCs), obtained at new diagnosis, from a patient treated with antithyroid drugs. The origin of the receptors is a female donor with Graves disease. CDR3s leave out the opening cysteine and the closing phenylalanine or tryptophan. The order of the fields is J gene, V gene, CDR3 protein.

J: TRBJ2-1; V: TRBV7-9; CDR3: ASSLGVGGGGTYNEQF
J: TRBJ2-1; V: TRBV28; CDR3: ASRLTKTNNEQF
J: TRBJ1-4; V: TRBV13; CDR3: ASSLTEAGKLF
J: TRBJ1-2; V: TRBV10-2; CDR3: ASSGFGVANYGYT
J: TRBJ1-1; V: TRBV10-3; CDR3: AIINRDEDTEAF
J: TRBJ2-5; V: TRBV7-6; CDR3: ASSLNVDTTRETQY
J: TRBJ1-3; V: TRBV19; CDR3: ASSIGLASGNTIY
J: TRBJ2-7; V: TRBV7-2; CDR3: ASSLVGADPTKEQY
J: TRBJ1-1; V: TRBV5-1; CDR3: ASSLAYRGTEAF
J: TRBJ2-5; V: TRBV27; CDR3: ASSLSGIYQETQY
J: TRBJ2-1; V: TRBV18; CDR3: ASAASALVGHNEQF
J: TRBJ2-7; V: TRBV18; CDR3: GSSPLGDEQY
J: TRBJ2-3; V: TRBV5-1; CDR3: ASSLQTGGPDTQY
J: TRBJ2-5; V: TRBV20-1; CDR3: SASTAGTFQETQY
J: TRBJ2-7; V: TRBV28; CDR3: ASSSPYEQY
J: TRBJ2-7; V: TRBV3-1; CDR3: ASSPLFGGGPYEQY
J: TRBJ2-7; V: TRBV12-5; CDR3: ASGLVGQGNYEQY
J: TRBJ1-1; V: TRBV9; CDR3: ASSVGDSVGGLNTEAF
J: TRBJ2-7; V: TRBV18; CDR3: ASSPGLDLEQY
J: TRBJ2-1; V: TRBV2; CDR3: ASIWSGNEQF
J: TRBJ1-4; V: TRBV12-3/TRBV12-4; CDR3: ASRPGQAEKLF
J: TRBJ1-4; V: TRBV28; CDR3: ASSFGGDSEKLF
J: TRBJ1-4; V: TRBV20-1; CDR3: SATADRPLTGALF
J: TRBJ2-5; V: TRBV11-2; CDR3: ASSLVPGEQGQY
J: TRBJ2-1; V: TRBV3-1; CDR3: ASTRGTSGGNEQF
J: TRBJ1-2; V: TRBV20-1; CDR3: SARGADQGDHGYT
J: TRBJ2-2; V: TRBV20-1; CDR3: SARRGANTGELF
J: TRBJ2-3; V: TRBV13; CDR3: ASSSPQGLAGELDTQY
J: TRBJ2-4; V: TRBV20-1; CDR3: SAIEELAKNIQY